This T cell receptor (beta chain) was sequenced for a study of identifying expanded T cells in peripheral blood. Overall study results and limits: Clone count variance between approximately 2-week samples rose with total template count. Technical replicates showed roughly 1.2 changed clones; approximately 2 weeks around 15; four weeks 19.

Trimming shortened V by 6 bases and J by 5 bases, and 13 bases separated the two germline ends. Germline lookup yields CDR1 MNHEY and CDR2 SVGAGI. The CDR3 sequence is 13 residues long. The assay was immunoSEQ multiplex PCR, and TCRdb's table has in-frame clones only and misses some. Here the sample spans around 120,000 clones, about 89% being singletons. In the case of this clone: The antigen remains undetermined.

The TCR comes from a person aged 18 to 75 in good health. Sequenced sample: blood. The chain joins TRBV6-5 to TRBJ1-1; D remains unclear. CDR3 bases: TGTGCCAGCAGCCGCGGACCCGGGACTGAAGCTTTCTTT. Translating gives CASSRGPGTEAFF.